This section outlines one T cell receptor (beta chain) sequence together with its context. Germline V lookup: CDR1 GTSNPN, CDR2 SVGIG (reference sequence). V was pared by 3 bases and J by 0 bases, with 15 bases between. The CDR3 has 16 amino acids. Per the original data handling: Reference gene primer amplification in the assay estimated nucleated cell counts. This table comes from immunoSEQ multiplex PCR, and its TCRdb copy is limited to in-frame clones, with some not included. V, J and clone size are those of that table, while D and trimming were read from the DNA. The sample includes approximately 300,000 clones, 90% of them seen just once. This sample is part of a study of blood T cell repertoires in COVID-19. For the study at large: The cDNA or gDNA used as material had been derived from T cells, B-cell-depleted T cells, or PBMCs.

This rearrangement joins TRBV30 to TRBJ1-3, with TRBD1 as a possible D gene (5 bases). Source material: peripheral blood. This sequence originates from a woman aged 50 to 60 with COVID-19, enrolled during active disease. CDR3 region: CAWSRTNLNSGNTIYF. The CDR3 DNA sequence: TGTGCCTGGAGCAGGACAAACCTAAACTCTGGAAACACCATATATTTT.